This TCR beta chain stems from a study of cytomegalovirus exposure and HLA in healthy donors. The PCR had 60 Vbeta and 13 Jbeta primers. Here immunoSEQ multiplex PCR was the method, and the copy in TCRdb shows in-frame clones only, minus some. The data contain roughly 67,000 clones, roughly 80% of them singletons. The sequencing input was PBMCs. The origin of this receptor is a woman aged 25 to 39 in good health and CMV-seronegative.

The CDR3 DNA reads TGTGCCAGTAGTGGAGTGGGGCCTGAAGCTTTCTTT. Translating it yields CASSGVGPEAFF. The chain employs TRBV19 and TRBJ1-1, with D maybe TRBD1 (5 bases). The CDR3 is 12 amino acids. The V gene lost 5 bases and the J gene lost 6 bases, with 10 bases spanning the gap. Germline assignment: CDR1 LNHDA and CDR2 SQIVND (reference sequence).